This T cell receptor (beta chain) was profiled in a study of shared clonotypes between healthy human individuals. Notes on the study in general: Naive subsets generally had larger estimated richness than memory subsets. Relative to their counterparts shared across all four donors, non-shared clonotypes exhibited diminished generation probabilities.

Regarding this clone: Its specificity is unknown.

Method: immunoSEQ multiplex PCR; TCRdb's copy keeps in-frame clones and lacks some. In the table there are roughly 2,500,000 clones, 93% of which are singletons. The TCR comes from a young man in good health. Some clones in this sample may be carry-over from other donors' samples. Sequenced sample: naive CD4+ T cells from PBMCs. As for subset: CD45RA+ positively selected.

The CDR3 loop reads CASSPAGVNQETQYF. The CDR3 nucleotides are TGTGCCAGCAGCCCCGCAGGGGTTAACCAAGAGACCCAGTACTTC. The chain has TRBV28 and TRBJ2-5, with a tentative D call TRBD1 (6 bases). CDR3 length equals 15 residues. Germline V lookup: CDR1 MDHEN, CDR2 SYDVKM. Trimming stripped 6 bases from V and 0 bases from J, with 14 bases between.